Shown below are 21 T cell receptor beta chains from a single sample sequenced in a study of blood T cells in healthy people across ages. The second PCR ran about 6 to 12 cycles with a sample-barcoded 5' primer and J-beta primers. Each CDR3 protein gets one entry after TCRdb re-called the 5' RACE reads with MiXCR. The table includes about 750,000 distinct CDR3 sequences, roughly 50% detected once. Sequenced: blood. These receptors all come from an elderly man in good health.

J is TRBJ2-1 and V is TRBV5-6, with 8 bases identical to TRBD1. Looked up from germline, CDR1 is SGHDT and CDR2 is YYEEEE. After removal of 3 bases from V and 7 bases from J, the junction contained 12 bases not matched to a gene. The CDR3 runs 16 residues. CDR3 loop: CASSSTRTGYVNEQFF. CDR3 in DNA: TGTGCCAGCAGCTCGACGCGGACAGGGTATGTGAATGAGCAGTTCTTC.

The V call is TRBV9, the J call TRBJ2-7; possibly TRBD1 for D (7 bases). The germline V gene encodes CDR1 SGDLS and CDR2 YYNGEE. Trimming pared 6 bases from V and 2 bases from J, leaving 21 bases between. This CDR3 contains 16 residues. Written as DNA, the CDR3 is TGTGCCAGCAAGGAGGGGGCGTCGGGGCTTCCCTACGAGCAGTACTTC. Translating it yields CASKEGASGLPYEQYF. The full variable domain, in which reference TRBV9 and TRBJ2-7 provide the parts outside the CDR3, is DSGVTQTPKHLITATGQRVTLRCSPRSGDLSVYWYQQSLDQGLQFLIQYYNGEERAKGNILERFSAQQFPDLHSELNLSSLELGDSALYFCASKEGASGLPYEQYFGPGTRLTVT.

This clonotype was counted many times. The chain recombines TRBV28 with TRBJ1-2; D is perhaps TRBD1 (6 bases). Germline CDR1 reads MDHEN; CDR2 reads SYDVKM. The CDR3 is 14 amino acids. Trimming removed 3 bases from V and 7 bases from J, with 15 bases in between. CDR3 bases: TGTGCCAGCAGTTTGGTGACAGGCTCCTTTGGCTACACCTTC. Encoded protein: CASSLVTGSFGYTF.

The CDR3 nucleotides are TGCAGTGCTATTCGTACGGGGACCCAGTACTTC. This sequence encodes CSAIRTGTQYF. The rearrangement uses TRBV20-1 and TRBJ2-5, with D hard to call. Trimming removed 4 bases at V and 7 bases at J, with 10 bases between. The CDR3 has 11 residues. Germline CDR1 reads DFQATT; CDR2 reads SNEGSKA (reference sequence).

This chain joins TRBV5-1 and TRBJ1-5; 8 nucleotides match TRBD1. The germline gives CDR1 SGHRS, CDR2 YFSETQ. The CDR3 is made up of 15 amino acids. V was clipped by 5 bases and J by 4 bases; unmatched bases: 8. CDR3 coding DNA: TGCGCCAGCAGTTGGGGGACAGGAGTGAATCAGCCCCAGCATTTT. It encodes CASSWGTGVNQPQHF.

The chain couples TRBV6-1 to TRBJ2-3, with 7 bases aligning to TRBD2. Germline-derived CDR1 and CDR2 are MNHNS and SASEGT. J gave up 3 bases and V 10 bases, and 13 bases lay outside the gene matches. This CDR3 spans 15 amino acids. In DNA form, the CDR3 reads TGTGCCATAGCCGGACGGCAGGGAGGGACAGATACGCAGTATTTT. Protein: CAIAGRQGGTDTQYF.

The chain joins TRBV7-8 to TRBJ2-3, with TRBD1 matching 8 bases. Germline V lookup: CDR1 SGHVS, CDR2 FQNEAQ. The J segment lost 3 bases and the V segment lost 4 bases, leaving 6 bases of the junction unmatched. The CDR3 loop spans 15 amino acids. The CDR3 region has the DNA TGTGCCAGCAGCTCCTACAGGGGGACGACAGATACGCAGTATTTT. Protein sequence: CASSSYRGTTDTQYF.

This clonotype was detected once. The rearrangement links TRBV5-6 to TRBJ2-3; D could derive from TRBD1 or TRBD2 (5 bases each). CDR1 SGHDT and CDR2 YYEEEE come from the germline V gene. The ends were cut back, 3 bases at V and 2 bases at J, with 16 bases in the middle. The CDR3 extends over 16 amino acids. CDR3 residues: CASSSGAGINTDTQYF. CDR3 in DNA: TGTGCCAGCAGCTCCGGGGCAGGAATTAACACAGATACGCAGTATTTT.

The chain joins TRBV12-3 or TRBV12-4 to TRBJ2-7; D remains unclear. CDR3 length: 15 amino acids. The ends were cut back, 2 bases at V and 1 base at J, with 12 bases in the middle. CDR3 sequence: CASSLNVGVSYEQYF. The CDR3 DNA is TGTGCCAGCAGTTTAAACGTCGGCGTTTCCTACGAGCAGTACTTC.

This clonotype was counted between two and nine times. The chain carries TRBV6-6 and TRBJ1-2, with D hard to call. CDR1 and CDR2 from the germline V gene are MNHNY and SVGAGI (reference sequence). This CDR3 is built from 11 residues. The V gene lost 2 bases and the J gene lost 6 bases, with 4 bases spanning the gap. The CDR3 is CASSYVDGYTF. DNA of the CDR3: TGTGCCAGCAGTTACGTGGATGGCTACACCTTC.

The CDR3 is CASRTLSDYGYTF. DNA of the CDR3: TGCGCCAGCAGAACCCTTTCAGACTATGGCTACACCTTC. This chain links TRBV10-2 with TRBJ1-2; no clear D. Trimming removed 6 bases at V and 3 bases at J, with 11 bases between. This CDR3 has 13 residues. CDR1 and CDR2 (germline): WSHSY, SAAADI.

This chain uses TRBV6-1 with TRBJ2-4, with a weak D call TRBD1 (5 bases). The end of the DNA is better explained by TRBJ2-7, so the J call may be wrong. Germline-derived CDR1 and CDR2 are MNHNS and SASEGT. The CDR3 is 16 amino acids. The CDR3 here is CASSDGYKGKFYEQYF. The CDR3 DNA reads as TGTGCCAGCAGTGATGGGTATAAGGGGAAGTTCTACGAGCAGTACTTC.

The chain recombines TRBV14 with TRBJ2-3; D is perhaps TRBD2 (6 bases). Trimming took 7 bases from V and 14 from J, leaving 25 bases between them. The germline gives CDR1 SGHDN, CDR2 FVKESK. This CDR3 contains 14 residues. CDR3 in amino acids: CASTSLTGDGYAYF. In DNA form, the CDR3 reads TGTGCCAGCACCTCACTAACGGGAGACGGATACGCGTATTTT.

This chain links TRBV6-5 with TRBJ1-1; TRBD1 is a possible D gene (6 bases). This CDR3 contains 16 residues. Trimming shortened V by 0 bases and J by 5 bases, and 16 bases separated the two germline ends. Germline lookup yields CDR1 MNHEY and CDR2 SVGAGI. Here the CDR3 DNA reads TGTGCCAGCAGTTACTCGACCGCGGGGGGCCGTACTGAAGCTTTCTTT. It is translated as CASSYSTAGGRTEAFF.

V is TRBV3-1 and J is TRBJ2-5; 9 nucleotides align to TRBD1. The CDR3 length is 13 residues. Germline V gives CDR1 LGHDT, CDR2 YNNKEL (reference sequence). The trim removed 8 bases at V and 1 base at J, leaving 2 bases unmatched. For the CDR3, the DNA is TGTGCCAGCCGGGACAGGGCCCAAGAGACCCAGTACTTC. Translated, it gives CASRDRAQETQYF.

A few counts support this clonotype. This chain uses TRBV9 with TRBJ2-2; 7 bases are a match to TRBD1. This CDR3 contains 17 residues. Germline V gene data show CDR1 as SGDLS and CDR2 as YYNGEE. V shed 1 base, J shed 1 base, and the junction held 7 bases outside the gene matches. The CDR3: CASSVLSRTGNTGELFF. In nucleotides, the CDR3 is TGTGCCAGCAGCGTACTCTCTAGGACAGGGAACACCGGGGAGCTGTTTTTT.

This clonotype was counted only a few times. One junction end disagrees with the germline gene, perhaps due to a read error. The CDR3 DNA reads TGTGCCAGTTCACCAGTCGCAACCCCCTATGGCTACACCTTC. It yields the protein CASSPVATPYGYTF. This rearrangement joins TRBV18 to TRBJ1-2, with D unresolved. The CDR3 extends over 14 amino acids. CDR1 KGHSH and CDR2 LQKENI come from the germline V gene.

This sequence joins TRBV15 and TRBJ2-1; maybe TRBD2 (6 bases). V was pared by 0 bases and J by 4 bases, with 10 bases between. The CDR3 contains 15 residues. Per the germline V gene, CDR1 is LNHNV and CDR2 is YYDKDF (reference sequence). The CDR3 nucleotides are TGTGCCACCAGCAGAGATCTGGAGGGGTACAATGAGCAGTTCTTC. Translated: CATSRDLEGYNEQFF.

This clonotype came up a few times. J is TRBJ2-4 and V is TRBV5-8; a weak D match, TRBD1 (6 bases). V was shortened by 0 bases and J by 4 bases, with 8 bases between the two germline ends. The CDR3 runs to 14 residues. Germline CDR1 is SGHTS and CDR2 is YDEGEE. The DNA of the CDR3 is TGTGCCAGCAGCTTGGATCAGGGGAAAAACATTCAGTACTTC. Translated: CASSLDQGKNIQYF.

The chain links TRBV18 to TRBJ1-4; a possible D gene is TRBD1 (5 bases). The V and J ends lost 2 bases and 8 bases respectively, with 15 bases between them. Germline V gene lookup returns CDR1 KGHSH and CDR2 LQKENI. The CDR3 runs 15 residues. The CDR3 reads CASSPGDGEGEKLFF. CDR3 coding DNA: TGTGCCAGCTCACCAGGGGACGGCGAGGGCGAAAAACTGTTTTTT.

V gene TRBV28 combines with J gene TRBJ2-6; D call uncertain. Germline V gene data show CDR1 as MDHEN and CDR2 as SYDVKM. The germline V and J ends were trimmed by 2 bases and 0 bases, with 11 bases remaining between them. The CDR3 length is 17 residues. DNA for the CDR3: TGTGCCAGCAGTTTACCCCACCTGCTCTCTGGGGCCAACGTCCTGACTTTC. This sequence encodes CASSLPHLLSGANVLTF. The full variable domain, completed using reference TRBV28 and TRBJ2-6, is DVKVTQSSRYLVKRTGEKVFLECVQDMDHENMFWYRQDPGLGLRLIYFSYDVKMKEKGDIPEGYSVSREKKERFSLILESASTNQTSMYLCASSLPHLLSGANVLTFGAGSRLTVL.